The 23 T cell receptor beta chains listed next were all sequenced from one sample in a study of PD-L1 blockade in urothelial cancer. Time point meaning: pretreatment peripheral blood. Profiling relied on immunoSEQ multiplex PCR, and the TCRdb table lists in-frame clones only, not all of them. The data show tens of thousands of clones, 82% seen once. The sequenced sample was PBMCs, obtained around atezolizumab (anti-PD-L1) treatment. The receptors stem from a man in his 60s with urothelial cancer.

This clone was observed once. The chain joins TRBV7-9 to TRBJ1-3, with 7 bases that match TRBD1. Germline V gene data show CDR1 as SEHNR and CDR2 as FQNEAQ (reference sequence). CDR3 length equals 15 residues. Trimming removed 5 bases from V and 0 bases from J; junction bases left unmatched: 4. CDR3 sequence: CASSPDRDSGNTIYF. DNA of the CDR3: TGTGCCAGCAGCCCCGACAGGGACTCTGGAAACACCATATATTTT.

This clone was counted a few times. The chain combines TRBV6-6 with TRBJ1-4; D is uncertain. Germline CDR1 is MNHNY and CDR2 is SVGAGI (reference sequence). CDR3 length: 12 amino acids. V gave up 6 bases and J gave up 8 bases, with 10 bases separating them. DNA for the CDR3: TGTGCCAGCAGAACGGGCGGGGAAAAACTGTTTTTT. As protein: CASRTGGEKLFF.

The rearrangement uses TRBV5-1 and TRBJ2-2; D uncertain. CDR1 is SGHRS and CDR2 is YFSETQ in the germline V gene. Trimming pared 3 bases from V and 1 base from J, leaving 4 bases between. This CDR3 comprises 13 residues. CDR3 sequence: CASSSRNTGELFF. As DNA, the CDR3 is TGCGCCAGCAGCTCGAGGAACACCGGGGAGCTGTTTTTT.

This clone was found a few times. V is TRBV30 and J is TRBJ2-2, with D hard to call. CDR1 and CDR2 from the germline V gene are GTSNPN and SVGIG (reference sequence). Trimming took off 0 bases at V and 5 bases at J, with 10 bases between the two ends. The CDR3 extends over 14 amino acids. The CDR3 sequence: CAWSVPRGTGELFF. CDR3 bases: TGTGCCTGGAGTGTACCGCGAGGAACCGGGGAGCTGTTTTTT. Full variable domain (missing parts from reference TRBV30 and TRBJ2-2): SQTIHQWPATLVQPVGSPLSLECTVEGTSNPNLYWYRQAAGRGLQLLFYSVGIGQISSEVPQNLSASRPQDRQFILSSKKLLLSDSGFYLCAWSVPRGTGELFFGEGSRLTVL.

The V and J genes are TRBV2 and TRBJ2-1, with D possibly matching TRBD1 (6 bases). CDR1 and CDR2 from the germline V gene are SNHLY and FYNNEI. There are 14 residues in the CDR3. V was pared by 4 bases and J by 1 base, with 8 bases between. CDR3 sequence: CASSGTESYNEQFF. In DNA form, the CDR3 reads TGTGCCAGCAGTGGGACAGAGTCCTACAATGAGCAGTTCTTC.

The V and J genes are TRBV18 and TRBJ2-5; 12 bases align to TRBD2. With V trimmed by 3 bases and J by 3 bases, 11 bases remained unmatched. The CDR3 extends over 18 amino acids. From germline, CDR1 is KGHSH and CDR2 LQKENI. The CDR3 loop is CASSPQGLAGRNEETQYF. The CDR3 DNA follows: TGTGCCAGCTCACCGCAAGGACTAGCGGGGAGAAACGAAGAGACCCAGTACTTC.

The chain is built from TRBV28 and TRBJ2-7, with D unresolved. CDR3 length equals 14 residues. Trimming removed 2 bases at V and 6 bases at J, with 14 bases between. Germline assignment: CDR1 MDHEN and CDR2 SYDVKM. CDR3 in DNA: TGTGCCAGCAGTTTAGACTTCACTAACGGCGAGCAGTACTTC. It specifies CASSLDFTNGEQYF. The variable domain in full, with the rest retrieved from reference TRBV28 and TRBJ2-7, is DVKVTQSSRYLVKRTGEKVFLECVQDMDHENMFWYRQDPGLGLRLIYFSYDVKMKEKGDIPEGYSVSREKKERFSLILESASTNQTSMYLCASSLDFTNGEQYFGPGTRLTVT.

The V and J genes are TRBV19 and TRBJ2-3, with D possibly TRBD1 on 6 matching bases. This CDR3 region has 14 residues. Looked up from germline, CDR1 is LNHDA and CDR2 is SQIVND (reference sequence). V was shortened by 5 bases and J by 4 bases, with 13 bases between the two germline ends. The CDR3 DNA follows: TGTGCCAGTAGTCTCAGGACAGAGGCAGATACGCAGTATTTT. This gives the protein CASSLRTEADTQYF.

The chain couples TRBV5-1 to TRBJ2-6; 7 nucleotides agree with TRBD1. Germline lookup yields CDR1 SGHRS and CDR2 YFSETQ. CDR3 length: 14 residues. Germline trimming cut 4 bases from V and 2 bases from J; bases unmatched to any gene: 0. CDR3 in DNA: TGCGCCAGCAGCGACAGGGCTGGGGCCAACGTCCTGACTTTC. As protein: CASSDRAGANVLTF.

This chain joins TRBV2 and TRBJ1-1, with D possibly TRBD1 on 6 matching bases. V lost 1 base and J 13 bases, leaving 10 bases between the germline ends. The CDR3 runs to 11 residues. CDR1 is SNHLY and CDR2 is FYNNEI in the germline V gene. CDR3 residues: CASSEGGGVFF. CDR3 DNA: TGTGCCAGCAGTGAAGGAGGGGGAGTTTTCTTT.

The chain links TRBV5-1 to TRBJ2-1, with D tentatively TRBD1 (5 bases). Trimming pared 1 base from V and 8 bases from J, leaving 10 bases between. Germline lookup yields CDR1 SGHRS and CDR2 YFSETQ. There are 13 residues in the CDR3. This chain's CDR3 is CASSLPGMDEQFF. Here the CDR3 DNA reads TGCGCCAGCAGCTTGCCAGGGATGGATGAGCAGTTCTTC.

The rearrangement joins TRBV7-2 to TRBJ2-3; D perhaps matches TRBD1 (6 bases). Germline CDR1 reads SGHTA; CDR2 reads FQGNSA. V shed 2 bases and J shed 6 bases, with 12 bases lying between them. CDR3 length: 14 residues. The CDR3 spells CASSLRGGEDTQYF. As DNA, the CDR3 is TGTGCCAGCAGCTTAAGAGGGGGAGAGGATACGCAGTATTTT.

The chain links TRBV19 to TRBJ2-1; maybe TRBD1 (6 bases). Trimming took 0 bases from V and 0 from J, leaving 9 bases between them. The CDR3 totals 16 residues. Germline-derived CDR1 and CDR2 are LNHDA and SQIVND (reference sequence). The CDR3 loop reads CASSIDRDISYNEQFF. CDR3 DNA sequence: TGTGCCAGTAGTATAGACCGGGACATCTCCTACAATGAGCAGTTCTTC.

The genes are TRBV28 and TRBJ2-5, with 7 bases lining up with TRBD2. CDR1 MDHEN and CDR2 SYDVKM come from the germline V gene. V was clipped by 7 bases and J by 5 bases; unmatched bases: 7. The CDR3 sequence is 13 residues long. The CDR3 DNA follows: TGTGCCAGCACCAGGAGCGGGGTTGAGACCCAGTACTTC. Protein sequence: CASTRSGVETQYF.

The chain uses TRBV28 and TRBJ2-3, with TRBD2 matching over 9 bases. This CDR3 comprises 15 residues. Per the germline V gene, CDR1 is MDHEN and CDR2 is SYDVKM. J gave up 1 base and V 6 bases, and 5 bases lay outside the gene matches. The chain's CDR3 is CASSRRTSGTDTQYF. The CDR3 coding sequence is TGTGCCAGCAGCCGCCGGACTAGCGGCACAGATACGCAGTATTTT.

The genes are TRBV5-1 and TRBJ2-3; 13 bases align to TRBD2. The junction had 7 bases not matched to a gene; V was cut back by 4 bases and J by 5 bases. The CDR3 contains 16 residues. Germline V CDR1 and CDR2: SGHRS, YFSETQ. The DNA of the CDR3 is TGCGCCAGCAGCGCCACTAGCGGGGGGGCGGGAGATACGCAGTATTTT. Amino acids: CASSATSGGAGDTQYF.

The CDR3 DNA reads as TGTGCCAGCAGCCTACGGGACAGGTCTGGAAACACCATATATTTT. Translating gives CASSLRDRSGNTIYF. The chain carries TRBV9 and TRBJ1-3; TRBD1 matches 8 bases. Germline CDR1 SGDLS, CDR2 YYNGEE. This CDR3 contains 15 residues. With V trimmed by 4 bases and J by 1 base, 4 bases remained unmatched.

In nucleotides, the CDR3 is TGCAGCGTTGGAGCACAGGGGGCGGGTGGCTACACCTTC. The encoded protein is CSVGAQGAGGYTF. The chain couples TRBV29-1 to TRBJ1-2; 9 positions match TRBD1. The CDR3 is made up of 13 amino acids. Germline lookup yields CDR1 SQVTM and CDR2 ANQGSEA. The V and J ends lost 4 bases and 7 bases, in that order; junction bases with no gene match: 7.

The V and J genes are TRBV19 and TRBJ1-2; TRBD1 matches at 7 bases. The CDR3 runs to 16 residues. The trim removed 6 bases at V and 1 base at J, leaving 11 bases unmatched. CDR1 LNHDA and CDR2 SQIVND come from the germline V gene (reference sequence). CDR3 DNA: TGTGCCAGTAGCCTCGCGGGACAGAACAATAACTATGGCTACACCTTC. It yields the protein CASSLAGQNNNYGYTF.

This clone appeared once. This sequence joins TRBV6-1 and TRBJ2-3, with D maybe TRBD1 (6 bases). Trimming left V 8 bases short and J 3 bases short, with 18 bases between. The CDR3 length is 15 residues. The V gene's germline CDR1 is MNHNS and CDR2 SASEGT. CDR3 coding DNA: TGTGCCAGCGGAGGACAGTGGGATGTGACAGATACGCAGTATTTT. This encodes CASGGQWDVTDTQYF.

V is TRBV5-6 and J is TRBJ2-1; maybe TRBD2 (6 bases). V was pared by 4 bases and J by 4 bases, with 9 bases between. This CDR3 is built from 13 residues. CDR1 and CDR2 from the germline V gene are SGHDT and YYEEEE. The CDR3 DNA sequence: TGTGCCAGCAGCAAGGGACTTTACAATGAGCAGTTCTTC. This gives the protein CASSKGLYNEQFF.

The J gene is TRBJ2-7, the V gene TRBV28; D unclear. V lost 6 bases, J lost 12 bases, and 24 bases lay in between. This CDR3 is 14 amino acids long. Germline-derived CDR1 and CDR2 are MDHEN and SYDVKM. The DNA for the CDR3 is TGTGCCAGCAGCCGCGAGGTGGGTACGGAGAAATCGTACTTC. As protein: CASSREVGTEKSYF.

This clone was seen more than once but under ten times. This chain links TRBV10-1 with TRBJ1-1; 12 nucleotides line up with TRBD1. V shed 8 bases and J 0 bases; nucleotides not matched to a gene: 10. Germline V gene sequence: CDR1 WNHNN, CDR2 SYGVQD (reference sequence). CDR3 length: 17 amino acids. The CDR3: CASPRDRGRYMNTEAFF. The DNA for the CDR3 is TGCGCCAGCCCAAGGGACAGGGGGCGATATATGAACACTGAAGCTTTCTTT.